The 17 T cell receptor beta chains presented below share a single source sample, sequenced in a study of graft-versus-host responses after intestinal transplantation. The antigens these receptors bind are not known. Some clones are missing from TCRdb's copy, which holds only in-frame ones; the method was immunoSEQ multiplex PCR. This sample has more than 85,000 clones, with 90% to 95% found just once. The sequenced sample was unstimulated CD8+ T cells sorted from spleen or lymph node cells, obtained before intestinal transplant. Source of these receptors: a human donor who received an intestinal transplant.

The chain combines TRBV5-1 with TRBJ1-1; D not resolved. Per the germline V gene, CDR1 is SGHRS and CDR2 is YFSETQ. The CDR3 has 12 amino acids. V was pared by 5 bases and J by 3 bases, with 8 bases between. The CDR3 DNA reads as TGCGCCAGCAGGGAGACGGACACTGAAGCTTTCTTT. Encoded protein: CASRETDTEAFF.

This clone was counted a single time. The V and J genes are TRBV6-6 and TRBJ2-2; D is unresolved. V was shortened by 4 bases and J by 5 bases, with 11 bases between the two germline ends. This CDR3 contains 14 residues. CDR1 and CDR2 (germline): MNHNY, SVGAGI (reference sequence). Here the CDR3 DNA reads TGTGCCAGCAGTTTCACGGGTAGTACCGGGGAGCTGTTTTTT. It is translated as CASSFTGSTGELFF.

The chain combines TRBV28 with TRBJ2-5, with TRBD1 matching 7 bases. Germline CDR1 and CDR2: MDHEN and SYDVKM. This CDR3 has 15 residues. The junction had 9 bases not matched to a gene; V was cut back by 5 bases and J by 3 bases. DNA of the CDR3: TGTGCCAGCAGTCTAAACCTCGACAGGGAAGAGACCCAGTACTTC. Translating gives CASSLNLDREETQYF.

The chain has TRBV29-1 and TRBJ2-3; TRBD2 agrees at 7 bases. The germline V gene has CDR1 SQVTM and CDR2 ANQGSEA. V gave up 2 bases and J gave up 7 bases; unmatched junction bases: 15. The CDR3 is made up of 16 amino acids. The CDR3 nucleotides are TGCAGCGTTGAAAGAGTGGTACGCGGGAGAAGGAATACGCAGTATTTT. Translated, it gives CSVERVVRGRRNTQYF.

This clone was observed once. V and J are TRBV10-3 and TRBJ1-2; 7 nucleotides match TRBD1. The CDR3 extends over 16 amino acids. V lost 4 bases to trimming and J lost 1 base; unmatched junction nucleotides: 9. In germline, CDR1 is ENHRY, CDR2 SYGVKD. Here the CDR3 reads CAISGLGDSVNYGYTF. CDR3 bases: TGTGCCATCAGTGGGCTGGGGGACAGTGTTAACTATGGCTACACCTTC.

The chain joins TRBV9 to TRBJ2-7; TRBD2 might be the D (6 bases). The CDR3 is 15 residues long. CDR1 is SGDLS and CDR2 is YYNGEE in the germline V gene. Trimming removed 0 bases at V and 2 bases at J, with 12 bases between. The CDR3 DNA is TGTGCCAGCAGCGTAGGGCGGGGCCCTACCTACGAGCAGTACTTC. Protein sequence: CASSVGRGPTYEQYF.

The chain links TRBV28 to TRBJ2-7, with 8 bases that match TRBD1. The length of the CDR3 is 14 residues. Looked up from germline, CDR1 is MDHEN and CDR2 is SYDVKM. Trimming removed 5 bases from V and 2 bases from J; junction bases left unmatched: 5. The CDR3 region is CASSRTGMPYEQYF. In nucleotides, the CDR3 is TGTGCCAGCAGTCGGACAGGGATGCCCTACGAGCAGTACTTC.

The chain links TRBV4-1 to TRBJ2-4; 7 nucleotides align to TRBD2. Germline V gene sequence: CDR1 MGHRA, CDR2 YSYEKL. This CDR3 contains 16 residues. J lost 7 bases, V lost 4 bases, and 13 bases had no gene match. CDR3 sequence: CASSLFMGGDGNIQYF. CDR3 DNA: TGCGCCAGCAGCCTCTTCATGGGGGGGGATGGGAACATTCAGTACTTC.

This rearrangement joins TRBV7-9 to TRBJ2-1; D call uncertain. CDR3 length: 15 residues. The germline V and J ends were trimmed by 0 bases and 9 bases, with 15 bases remaining between them. In germline, CDR1 is SEHNR, CDR2 FQNEAQ (reference sequence). The CDR3 protein is CASSLALVGWSEQFF. CDR3 DNA: TGTGCCAGCAGCTTAGCGTTGGTGGGCTGGAGTGAGCAGTTCTTC.

The chain recombines TRBV13 with TRBJ2-7; tentative D call: TRBD2 (6 bases). The V end lost 5 bases, the J end lost 5 bases, and 13 bases lay between the germline ends. The germline CDR1 and CDR2 sequences are PRHDT and FYEKMQ (reference sequence). The CDR3 runs to 13 residues. The CDR3 is CASSAGGRNEQYF. In nucleotides, the CDR3 is TGTGCCAGCAGCGCCGGAGGGAGGAACGAGCAGTACTTC.

The V call is TRBV6-1, the J call TRBJ2-4, with D hard to call. Trimming removed 6 bases from V and 0 bases from J, with 12 bases in between. This CDR3 contains 15 residues. Germline CDR1 reads MNHNS; CDR2 reads SASEGT. The CDR3 bases are TGTGCCAGCAGCGCTCAGATACTAGCCAAAAACATTCAGTACTTC. Encoded protein: CASSAQILAKNIQYF.

The gene calls are TRBV28 and TRBJ1-2; 10 nucleotides agree with TRBD1. Per the germline V gene, CDR1 is MDHEN and CDR2 is SYDVKM. The CDR3 spans 12 residues. V dropped 6 bases and J dropped 8; count of bases not matched to a gene: 3. CDR3 region: CASSDRGRGYTF. CDR3 sequence (DNA): TGTGCCAGCAGCGACAGGGGGCGCGGCTACACCTTC.

V and J are TRBV5-4 and TRBJ1-5; tentatively, D is TRBD1 (6 bases). The germline V gene encodes CDR1 SGHNT and CDR2 YYREEE (reference sequence). Trimming removed 2 bases at V and 6 bases at J, with 9 bases between. The CDR3 runs 13 residues. Written as DNA, the CDR3 is TGTGCCAGCAGCTTTCAGGGGAGTCAGCCCCAGCATTTT. Its translation is CASSFQGSQPQHF.

The chain joins TRBV10-3 to TRBJ2-2; TRBD2 agrees at 12 bases. The CDR3 loop spans 16 amino acids. The ends lost 3 bases at V and 4 bases at J; junction bases unmatched: 3. Germline V gene sequence: CDR1 ENHRY, CDR2 SYGVKD. CDR3 coding DNA: TGTGCCATCAGTGAATCTAGCGGGAGGGTCACCGGGGAGCTGTTTTTT. This sequence encodes CAISESSGRVTGELFF.

J is TRBJ2-2 and V is TRBV28, with 9 bases aligning to TRBD2. The CDR3 is 17 residues long. Germline assignment: CDR1 MDHEN and CDR2 SYDVKM. V lost 7 bases to trimming and J lost 6 bases; unmatched junction nucleotides: 15. CDR3 DNA: TGTGCCAGCAACGAGGGAATAGCGGGAGAAAATCCCGGGGAGCTGTTTTTT. Translated, it gives CASNEGIAGENPGELFF.

The CDR3 DNA is TGTGCCAGCAGTTACTCGAAGGGAAACTATGGCTACACCTTC. This translates into CASSYSKGNYGYTF. The chain has TRBV6-5 and TRBJ1-2, with D uncertain. This CDR3 has 14 amino acids. Germline values: CDR1 MNHEY, CDR2 SVGAGI. Trimming took off 0 bases at V and 2 bases at J, with 7 bases between the two ends.

The chain combines TRBV27 with TRBJ2-2; TRBD2 might be the D (5 bases). This CDR3 is built from 14 residues. The germline CDR1 and CDR2 sequences are MNHEY and SMNVEV (reference sequence). The V gene lost 2 bases and the J gene lost 5 bases, with 9 bases spanning the gap. The CDR3 DNA reads as TGTGCCAGCAGTTTAGTAGGCGGGACCGGGGAGCTGTTTTTT. Amino acids: CASSLVGGTGELFF.